Following are 27 T cell receptor beta chains from one sample sequenced in a study of T-cell reconstitution after alpha-beta-depleted transplantation in children (dated by TCRdb to 2016 to 2017). The meaning of the sample's treatment or condition label: allogeneic hematopoietic cell transplantation with graft depleted of TCRalphabeta T cells and CD19 B cells. The receptor library was made with PCR. The run used an Illumina HiSeq 2500. To normalize quantification of the TCRbeta repertoire, the TCR libraries were built with molecular barcoding that relied on unique molecular identifiers. The public reads were quality trimmed at Q25 with fastp and then assembled into clones with MiXCR by TCRdb, keeping productive beta chains. All rows with the same CDR3 protein become a single entry with the most common DNA and genes. The sample data list a few hundred thousand distinct CDR3 sequences, and 10% to 15% of these were observed just once. The ten top clones hold over 2% of the sample.

Sequences were derived from PBMCs, mostly from graft donor cells, sampled 360 days after TCRalphabeta/CD19-depleted stem cell transplant. The receptor set was obtained from a male patient younger than 18 who had a stem cell transplant for acute myeloid leukemia, so the T cells may come from the graft donor.

In this sample, this clonotype turned up a few times. The chain joins TRBV7-2 to TRBJ2-1; TRBD2 agrees at 7 bases. The CDR3 contains 15 residues. Trimming removed 4 bases from V and 6 bases from J; junction bases left unmatched: 9. Germline CDR1 reads SGHTA; CDR2 reads FQGNSA. The CDR3 bases are TGTGCCAGCAGCTCCCGGACTAGATCACCCAATGAGCAGTTCTTC. It translates to CASSSRTRSPNEQFF.

This clonotype was counted a few times. This chain uses TRBV5-1 with TRBJ2-1; 14 nucleotides align to TRBD2. The CDR3 loop spans 17 amino acids. V lost 0 bases to trimming and J lost 8 bases; unmatched junction nucleotides: 7. CDR1 is SGHRS, CDR2 YFSETQ, per germline. CDR3 in DNA: TGCGCCAGCAGCTTGGCGGGGACTAGCGGGAGACGGGATGAGCAGTTCTTC. Protein product: CASSLAGTSGRRDEQFF.

This clonotype was recorded at least ten times. The chain employs TRBV27 and TRBJ1-1; D perhaps matches TRBD1 (6 bases). The V gene lost 8 bases and the J gene lost 5 bases, with 18 bases spanning the gap. The CDR3 runs 14 residues. Per germline, CDR1 MNHEY and CDR2 SMNVEV (reference sequence). The CDR3 sequence is CASGSLGANTEAFF. The CDR3 DNA is TGTGCCAGCGGGTCTTTGGGGGCAAATACTGAAGCTTTCTTT.

This chain links TRBV11-2 with TRBJ2-1; 10 bases fit TRBD2. The CDR3 loop spans 20 amino acids. CDR1 and CDR2 (germline): SGHAT, FQNNGV. Losses at the gene ends were 5 bases for V and 0 bases for J; bases not matched to a gene: 16. Written as DNA, the CDR3 is TGTGCCAGCAGCCCAGACCAGTGGGAGACTAGCGGGTTCTCCTACAATGAGCAGTTCTTC. This codes for CASSPDQWETSGFSYNEQFF.

The chain has TRBV5-1 and TRBJ2-5, with 8 bases that match TRBD2. Trimming took 0 bases from V and 4 from J; bases not matched to a gene: 11. From germline, CDR1 is SGHRS and CDR2 YFSETQ. There are 17 residues in the CDR3. This chain's CDR3 is CASSLGLAGTSGETQYF. The CDR3 DNA follows: TGCGCCAGCAGCTTGGGGCTAGCGGGCACATCTGGAGAGACCCAGTACTTC.

The chain employs TRBV13 and TRBJ2-1; 10 positions match TRBD2. Trimming took 5 bases from V and 4 from J; bases not matched to a gene: 8. Germline loops: CDR1 PRHDT, CDR2 FYEKMQ (reference sequence). The CDR3 has 16 residues. CDR3 DNA sequence: TGTGCCAGCAGCGTCCGGACTAGCGGCTATTACAATGAGCAGTTCTTC. This codes for CASSVRTSGYYNEQFF.

Turning to this clonotype: One junction end disagrees with the germline gene, perhaps due to a read error. V is TRBV7-7 and J is TRBJ2-5; no clear D. The CDR3 extends over 13 amino acids. The germline CDR1 and CDR2 sequences are SSHAT and FNYEAQ (reference sequence). The chain's CDR3 is CASSLGWKETQYF. DNA of the CDR3: TGTGCTAGCAGCTTAGGGTGGAAGGAGACCCAGTACTTC.

The chain carries TRBV7-8 and TRBJ2-3; 8 nucleotides agree with TRBD1. CDR1 SGHVS and CDR2 FQNEAQ come from the germline V gene. The CDR3 spans 13 residues. V dropped 4 bases and J dropped 8; count of bases not matched to a gene: 5. The chain's CDR3 is CASSSDRGGTQYF. CDR3 bases: TGTGCCAGCAGCTCTGACAGGGGTGGTACGCAGTATTTT.

This clonotype was detected a few times. J is TRBJ2-1 and V is TRBV5-1; 12 bases are shared with TRBD2. The J segment lost 1 base and the V segment lost 4 bases, leaving 6 bases of the junction unmatched. This CDR3 is 17 amino acids long. CDR1 is SGHRS and CDR2 is YFSETQ in the germline V gene. Here the CDR3 DNA reads TGCGCCAGCAGCCCCCTAGCGGGAGGGGGGTCCTACAATGAGCAGTTCTTC. Its translation: CASSPLAGGGSYNEQFF.

The V gene is TRBV4-2, the J gene TRBJ1-4; D is ambiguous. CDR1 is LGHNA and CDR2 is YNFKEQ in the germline V gene. Trimming removed 1 base from V and 5 bases from J, with 11 bases in between. The CDR3 sequence is 15 residues long. CDR3 amino acids: CASSQANRGNEKLFF. The DNA for the CDR3 is TGTGCCAGCAGCCAAGCTAACAGAGGAAATGAAAAACTGTTTTTT.

In DNA form, the CDR3 reads TGTGCCAGCAGCCCCAACATCGTCCTCCAAGAGACCCAGTACTTC. The encoded protein is CASSPNIVLQETQYF. This chain joins TRBV7-9 and TRBJ2-5; D call uncertain. There are 15 residues in the CDR3. Germline lookup yields CDR1 SEHNR and CDR2 FQNEAQ (reference sequence). Trimming shortened V by 5 bases and J by 1 base, and 14 bases separated the two germline ends.

This chain connects TRBV29-1 to TRBJ2-7; 7 nucleotides align to TRBD1. The CDR3 sequence is 12 residues long. V gave up 5 bases and J gave up 2 bases; unmatched junction bases: 3. Germline assignment: CDR1 SQVTM and CDR2 ANQGSEA. Here the CDR3 DNA reads TGCAGCGTTTCCGGGACAGCCTACGAGCAGTACTTC. It translates to CSVSGTAYEQYF.

In its sample, this clonotype was seen many times. This rearrangement joins TRBV6-5 to TRBJ2-7; D possibly uses TRBD1 or TRBD2 (6 bases each). The CDR3 length is 15 residues. Germline V gene lookup returns CDR1 MNHEY and CDR2 SVGAGI. Trimming cost V 2 bases and J 2 bases, with 13 bases left between them. The CDR3 coding sequence is TGTGCCAGCAGTTACGCCGGGGGCGGCCCCTACGAGCAGTACTTC. Amino acids: CASSYAGGGPYEQYF.

This clonotype was seen a few times. This rearrangement joins TRBV12-5 to TRBJ2-7; D tentatively fits TRBD1 or TRBD2 (5 bases each). The ends were cut back, 7 bases at V and 7 bases at J, with 20 bases in the middle. CDR3 length: 14 amino acids. Germline V gene lookup returns CDR1 LGHNT and CDR2 FRNRAP. As DNA, the CDR3 is TGTGCTAGTGCCACGGACGAGGGGAACCATGAGCAGTACTTC. Translated, it gives CASATDEGNHEQYF.

J is TRBJ2-5 and V is TRBV7-3, with 8 bases aligning to TRBD2. CDR1 and CDR2 from the germline V gene are SGHTA and FQGTGA. CDR3 length: 15 residues. V shed 5 bases, J shed 1 base, and the junction held 6 bases outside the gene matches. The CDR3 reads CASSPIAGSQETQYF. DNA for the CDR3: TGTGCCAGCAGCCCAATAGCGGGATCCCAAGAGACCCAGTACTTC.

This clonotype was seen a handful of times. This sequence joins TRBV7-3 and TRBJ2-1; D ambiguous. This CDR3 has 14 residues. The V gene lost 6 bases and the J gene lost 5 bases, with 14 bases spanning the gap. Germline V gene sequence: CDR1 SGHTA, CDR2 FQGTGA. In DNA, the CDR3 is TGTGCCAGCAGGAATGACCCGTCGCACAATGAGCAGTTCTTC. Amino acids: CASRNDPSHNEQFF.

Only a few counts were recorded for this clonotype. The gene calls are TRBV5-4 and TRBJ2-7; D tentatively reads TRBD1 or TRBD2 (5 bases each). The V gene's germline CDR1 is SGHNT and CDR2 YYREEE (reference sequence). V lost 5 bases, J lost 6 bases, and 15 bases lay in between. The CDR3 has 13 residues. The CDR3 loop reads CASRRDPTGEQYF. The CDR3 nucleotides are TGTGCCAGCAGGAGGGACCCCACGGGCGAGCAGTACTTC. The full variable domain, its missing parts supplied by reference TRBV5-4 and TRBJ2-7, is ETGVTQSPTHLIKTRGQQVTLRCSSQSGHNTVSWYQQALGQGPQFIFQYYREEENGRGNFPPRFSGLQFPNYSSELNVNALELDDSALYLCASRRDPTGEQYFGPGTRLTVT.

There are many counts of this clonotype. V gene TRBV28 combines with J gene TRBJ1-1, with D tentatively TRBD1 (5 bases). Germline assignment: CDR1 MDHEN and CDR2 SYDVKM. The V gene lost 2 bases and the J gene lost 9 bases, with 13 bases spanning the gap. The CDR3 covers 13 residues. CDR3 in DNA: TGTGCCAGCAGTTTAGGTGGCAGGGCTCAAGCTTTCTTT. This codes for CASSLGGRAQAFF.

This clonotype has at least ten counts. V usage is TRBV20-1 and J usage is TRBJ2-5; D is possibly TRBD2 (6 bases). The CDR3 extends over 14 amino acids. CDR1 is DFQATT and CDR2 is SNEGSKA in the germline V gene (reference sequence). The ends were cut back, 5 bases at V and 4 bases at J, with 17 bases in the middle. As DNA, the CDR3 is TGCAGTGCTTTACTAGCTCCGAGTTTAGAGACCCAGTACTTC. Translating it yields CSALLAPSLETQYF.

The V and J genes are TRBV28 and TRBJ2-3; D is perhaps TRBD1 (6 bases). Looked up from germline, CDR1 is MDHEN and CDR2 is SYDVKM. Trimming removed 6 bases at V and 4 bases at J, with 11 bases between. The CDR3 spans 13 residues. CDR3 coding DNA: TGTGCCAGCAGCCGGACAGTGTCAGATACGCAGTATTTT. The encoded protein is CASSRTVSDTQYF.

Only a few counts were recorded for this clonotype. The chain recombines TRBV24-1 with TRBJ2-3, with TRBD1 as a possible D gene (5 bases). From germline, CDR1 is KGHDR and CDR2 SFDVKD. The V and J ends lost 9 bases and 2 bases respectively, with 17 bases between them. CDR3 length equals 15 residues. This CDR3 reads CATQGKVSFTDTQYF. The CDR3 DNA is TGTGCCACCCAGGGAAAGGTGTCTTTCACAGATACGCAGTATTTT.

The chain is built from TRBV5-1 and TRBJ2-1; maybe TRBD2 (5 bases). The ends were cut back, 3 bases at V and 8 bases at J, with 21 bases in the middle. CDR1 and CDR2 from the germline V gene are SGHRS and YFSETQ. CDR3 size: 16 residues. Written as DNA, the CDR3 is TGCGCCAGCAGCTGGACCCGAGGACTGGTTATGGATGAGCAGTTCTTC. Encoded protein: CASSWTRGLVMDEQFF.

This clonotype showed up many times. The J gene is TRBJ2-1, the V gene TRBV5-1, with D hard to call. The CDR3 loop spans 14 amino acids. The V gene's germline CDR1 is SGHRS and CDR2 YFSETQ. V gave up 0 bases and J gave up 12 bases, with 16 bases separating them. The CDR3 DNA sequence: TGCGCCAGCAGCTTGGAAAACCTAGGTGGTGGGCAGTTCTTC. Protein product: CASSLENLGGGQFF.

The rearrangement uses TRBV12-3 or TRBV12-4 and TRBJ2-1; 11 bases map to TRBD2. V gave up 6 bases and J gave up 5 bases; unmatched junction bases: 3. The CDR3 runs to 14 residues. The CDR3 protein is CASSRLAGNNEQFF. The CDR3 DNA reads TGTGCCAGCAGCCGACTAGCGGGGAACAATGAGCAGTTCTTC.

This chain joins TRBV28 and TRBJ2-1; no firm D call. Germline V gene sequence: CDR1 MDHEN, CDR2 SYDVKM. This CDR3 contains 14 residues. Deletions cut 9 bases from V and 0 bases from J, with 12 bases between. Here the CDR3 DNA reads TGTGCCAGAGTAGGTCAAAGCTCCTACAATGAGCAGTTCTTC. Its protein product is CARVGQSSYNEQFF.

This clonotype was counted only a few times. The rearrangement links TRBV24-1 to TRBJ2-1; 7 positions match TRBD2. The CDR3 is made up of 15 amino acids. Germline V gives CDR1 KGHDR, CDR2 SFDVKD. The trim removed 5 bases at V and 8 bases at J, leaving 11 bases unmatched. CDR3 loop: CATSGRTSGGDEQFF. CDR3 coding DNA: TGTGCCACCAGTGGACGGACTAGTGGGGGGGATGAGCAGTTCTTC.

This chain connects TRBV6-5 to TRBJ2-1; 9 bases line up with TRBD2. Germline CDR1 and CDR2: MNHEY and SVGAGI. CDR3 length: 15 amino acids. Trimming took 0 bases from V and 8 from J; bases not matched to a gene: 5. The CDR3 here is CASSYSVSGSDEQFF. In nucleotides, the CDR3 is TGTGCCAGCAGTTACTCGGTTAGCGGGAGCGATGAGCAGTTCTTC.